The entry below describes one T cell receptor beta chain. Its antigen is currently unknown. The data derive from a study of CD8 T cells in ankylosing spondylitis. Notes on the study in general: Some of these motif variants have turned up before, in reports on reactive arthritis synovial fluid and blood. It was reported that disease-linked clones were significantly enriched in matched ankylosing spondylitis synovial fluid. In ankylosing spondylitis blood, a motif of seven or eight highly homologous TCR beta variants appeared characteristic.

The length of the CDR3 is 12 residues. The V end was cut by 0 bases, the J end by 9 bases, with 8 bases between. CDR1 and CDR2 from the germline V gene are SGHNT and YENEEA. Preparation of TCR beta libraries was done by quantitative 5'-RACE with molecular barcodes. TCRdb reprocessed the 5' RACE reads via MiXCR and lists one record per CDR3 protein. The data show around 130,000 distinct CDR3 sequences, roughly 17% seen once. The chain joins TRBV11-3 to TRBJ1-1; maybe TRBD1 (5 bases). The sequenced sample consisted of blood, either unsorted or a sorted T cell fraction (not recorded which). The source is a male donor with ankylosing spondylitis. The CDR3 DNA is TGTGCCAGCAGCTTAGACAGGGTGAAAGCTTTCTTT. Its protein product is CASSLDRVKAFF.